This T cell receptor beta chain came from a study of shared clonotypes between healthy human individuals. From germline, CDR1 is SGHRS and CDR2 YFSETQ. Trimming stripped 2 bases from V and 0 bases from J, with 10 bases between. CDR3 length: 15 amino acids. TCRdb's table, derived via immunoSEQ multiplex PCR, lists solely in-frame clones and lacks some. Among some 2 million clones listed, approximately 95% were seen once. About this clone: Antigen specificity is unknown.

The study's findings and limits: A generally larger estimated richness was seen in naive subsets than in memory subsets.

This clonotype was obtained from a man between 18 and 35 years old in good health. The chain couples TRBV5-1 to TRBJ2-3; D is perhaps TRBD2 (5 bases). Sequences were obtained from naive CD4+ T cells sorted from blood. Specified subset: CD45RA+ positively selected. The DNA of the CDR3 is TGCGCCAGCAGCTTAGGTGGGGAGAGCACAGATACGCAGTATTTT. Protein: CASSLGGESTDTQYF.